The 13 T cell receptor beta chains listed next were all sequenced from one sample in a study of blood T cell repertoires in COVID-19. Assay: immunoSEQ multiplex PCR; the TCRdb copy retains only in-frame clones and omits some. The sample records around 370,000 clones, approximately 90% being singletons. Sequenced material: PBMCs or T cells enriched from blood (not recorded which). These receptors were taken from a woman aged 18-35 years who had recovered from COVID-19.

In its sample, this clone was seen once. CDR3 residues: CASSFSSFYEQYF. CDR3 sequence (DNA): TGTGCCAGCAGCTTTTCTAGCTTCTACGAGCAGTACTTC. The chain links TRBV5-6 to TRBJ2-7; TRBD2 might be the D (5 bases). Germline values: CDR1 SGHDT, CDR2 YYEEEE. Trimming pared 2 bases from V and 3 bases from J, leaving 9 bases between. This CDR3 is 13 amino acids long.

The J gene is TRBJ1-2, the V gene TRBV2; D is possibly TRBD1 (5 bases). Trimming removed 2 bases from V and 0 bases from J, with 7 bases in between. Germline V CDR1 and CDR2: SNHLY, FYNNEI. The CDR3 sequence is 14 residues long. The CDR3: CASSEQGSNYGYTF. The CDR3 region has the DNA TGTGCCAGCAGTGAACAGGGCTCTAACTATGGCTACACCTTC.

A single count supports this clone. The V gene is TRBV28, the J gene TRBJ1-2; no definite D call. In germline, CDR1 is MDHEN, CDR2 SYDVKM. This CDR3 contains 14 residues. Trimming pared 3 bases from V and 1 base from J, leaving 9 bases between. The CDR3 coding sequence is TGTGCCAGCAGTTTTCGTACGGTTAACTATGGCTACACCTTC. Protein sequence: CASSFRTVNYGYTF.

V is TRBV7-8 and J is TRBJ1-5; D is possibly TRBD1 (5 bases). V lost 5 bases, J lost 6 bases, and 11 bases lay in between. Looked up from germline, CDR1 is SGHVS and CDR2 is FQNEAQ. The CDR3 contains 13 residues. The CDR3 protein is CASSKGRGQPQHF. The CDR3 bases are TGTGCCAGCAGCAAAGGGAGGGGTCAGCCCCAGCATTTT.

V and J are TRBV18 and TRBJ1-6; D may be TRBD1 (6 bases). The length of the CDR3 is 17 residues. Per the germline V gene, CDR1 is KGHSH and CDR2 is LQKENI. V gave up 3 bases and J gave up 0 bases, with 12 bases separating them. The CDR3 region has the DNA TGTGCCAGCTCACCGAACCAGGGGAGCTCCTATAATTCACCCCTCCACTTT. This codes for CASSPNQGSSYNSPLHF.

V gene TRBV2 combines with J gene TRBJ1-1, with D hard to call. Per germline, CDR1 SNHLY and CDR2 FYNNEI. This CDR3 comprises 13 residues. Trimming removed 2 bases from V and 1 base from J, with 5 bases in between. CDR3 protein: CASSELSNTEAFF. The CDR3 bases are TGTGCCAGCAGTGAACTATCGAACACTGAAGCTTTCTTT.

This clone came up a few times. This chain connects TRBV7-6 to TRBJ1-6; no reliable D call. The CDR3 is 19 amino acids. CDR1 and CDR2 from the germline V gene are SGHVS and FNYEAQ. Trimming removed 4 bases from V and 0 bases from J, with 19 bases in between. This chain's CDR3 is CASSSSSRGLSSYNSPLHF. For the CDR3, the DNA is TGTGCCAGCAGCTCCAGTTCCCGGGGATTAAGCTCCTATAATTCACCCCTCCACTTT.

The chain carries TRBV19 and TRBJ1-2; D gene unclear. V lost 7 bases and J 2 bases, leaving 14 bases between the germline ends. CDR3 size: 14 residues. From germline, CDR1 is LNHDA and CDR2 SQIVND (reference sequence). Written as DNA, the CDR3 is TGTGCCAGTAAAGTCTTTGGGCAGAACTATGGCTACACCTTC. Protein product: CASKVFGQNYGYTF.

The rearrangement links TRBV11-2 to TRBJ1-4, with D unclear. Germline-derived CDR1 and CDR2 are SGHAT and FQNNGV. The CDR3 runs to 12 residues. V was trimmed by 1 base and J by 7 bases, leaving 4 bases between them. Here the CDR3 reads CASSLGSEKLFF. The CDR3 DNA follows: TGTGCCAGCAGCTTAGGGAGTGAAAAACTGTTTTTT. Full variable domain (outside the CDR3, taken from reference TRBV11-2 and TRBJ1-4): EAGVAQSPRYKIIEKRQSVAFWCNPISGHATLYWYQQILGQGPKLLIQFQNNGVVDDSQLPKDRFSAERLKGVDSTLKIQPAKLEDSAVYLCASSLGSEKLFFGSGTQLSVL.

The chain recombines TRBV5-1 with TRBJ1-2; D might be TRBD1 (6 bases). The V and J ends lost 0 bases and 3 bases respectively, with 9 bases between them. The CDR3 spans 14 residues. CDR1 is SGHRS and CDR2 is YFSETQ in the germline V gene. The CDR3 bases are TGCGCCAGCAGCTTGGAGACAGGTCACTATGGCTACACCTTC. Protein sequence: CASSLETGHYGYTF.

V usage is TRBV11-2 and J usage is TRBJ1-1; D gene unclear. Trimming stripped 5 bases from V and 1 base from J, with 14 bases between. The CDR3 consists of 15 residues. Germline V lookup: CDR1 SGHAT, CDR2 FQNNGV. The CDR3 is CASSPPQRENTEAFF. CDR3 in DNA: TGTGCCAGCAGCCCCCCTCAACGCGAGAACACTGAAGCTTTCTTT.

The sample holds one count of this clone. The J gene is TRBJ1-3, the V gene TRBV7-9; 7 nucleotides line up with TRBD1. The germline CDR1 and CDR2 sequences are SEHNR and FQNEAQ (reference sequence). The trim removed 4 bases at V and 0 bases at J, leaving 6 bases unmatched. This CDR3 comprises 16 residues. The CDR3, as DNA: TGTGCCAGCAGCTCCCCGGGACAGAGCTCTGGAAACACCATATATTTT. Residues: CASSSPGQSSGNTIYF.

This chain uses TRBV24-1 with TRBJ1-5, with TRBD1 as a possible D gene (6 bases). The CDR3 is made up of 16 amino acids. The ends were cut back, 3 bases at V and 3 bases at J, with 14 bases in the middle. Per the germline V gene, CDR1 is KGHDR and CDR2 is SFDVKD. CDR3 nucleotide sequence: TGTGCCACCAGTGATCCAGGGGAAGTGACCAATCAGCCCCAGCATTTT. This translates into CATSDPGEVTNQPQHF.